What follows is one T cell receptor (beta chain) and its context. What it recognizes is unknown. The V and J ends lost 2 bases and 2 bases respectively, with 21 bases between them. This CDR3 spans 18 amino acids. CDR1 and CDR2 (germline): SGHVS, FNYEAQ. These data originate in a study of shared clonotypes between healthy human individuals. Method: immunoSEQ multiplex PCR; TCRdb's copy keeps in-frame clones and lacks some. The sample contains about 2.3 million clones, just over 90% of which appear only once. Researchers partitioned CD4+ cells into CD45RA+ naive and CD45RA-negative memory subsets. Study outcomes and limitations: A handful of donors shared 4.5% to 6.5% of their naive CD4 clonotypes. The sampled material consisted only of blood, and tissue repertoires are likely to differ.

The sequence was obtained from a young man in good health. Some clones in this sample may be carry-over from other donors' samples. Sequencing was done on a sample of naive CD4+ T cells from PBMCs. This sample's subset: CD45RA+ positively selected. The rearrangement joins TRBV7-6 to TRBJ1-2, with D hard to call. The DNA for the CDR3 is TGTGCCAGCAGCTTATTGCCCAGATCCCTCACCTTGAACTATGGCTACACCTTC. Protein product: CASSLLPRSLTLNYGYTF.